The 12 T cell receptor beta chains given below trace back to one sample, sequenced in a study of blood T cell repertoires in COVID-19 (dated by TCRdb to 2020 to 2021). The library was generated by the immunoSEQ multiplex PCR assay. TCRdb stores this immuneACCESS table with in-frame sequences only. Part of the clones is absent; in the studies checked, under half of the shortfall reflects unresolved V genes, and no reason is known for the rest. The sample data list over 100,000 clones, and about 91% of these were observed just once. 9% to 12% of the sample is held by the ten biggest clonotypes. The sequenced sample was peripheral blood. All receptors come from a man aged 45 to 65 with acute or convalescent COVID-19.

The CDR3 is CASSPPGRGDTGELFF. For the CDR3, the DNA is TGCGCCAGCAGCCCGCCGGGTCGGGGGGACACCGGGGAGCTGTTTTTT. V usage is TRBV5-1 and J usage is TRBJ2-2; 7 bases agree with TRBD2. The V gene's germline CDR1 is SGHRS and CDR2 YFSETQ. The ends lost 4 bases at V and 3 bases at J; junction bases unmatched: 9. The CDR3 runs 16 residues.

This sequence joins TRBV5-6 and TRBJ2-5; D unclear. Trimming removed 0 bases at V and 1 base at J, with 7 bases between. The germline gives CDR1 SGHDT, CDR2 YYEEEE. This CDR3 has 14 amino acids. CDR3 amino acids: CASSLELTQETQYF. The CDR3 bases are TGTGCCAGCAGCTTGGAGCTTACCCAAGAGACCCAGTACTTC.

This clone was detected once. This chain uses TRBV9 with TRBJ1-1; D might be TRBD1 (5 bases). V gave up 0 bases and J gave up 0 bases, with 12 bases separating them. Germline CDR1 and CDR2: SGDLS and YYNGEE. The CDR3 is made up of 16 amino acids. The CDR3 nucleotides read TGTGCCAGCAGCGTAGCCTCGGACATAATGAACACTGAAGCTTTCTTT. This translates into CASSVASDIMNTEAFF.

The chain recombines TRBV3-1 (or the pseudogene TRBV3-2) with TRBJ2-5, with D maybe TRBD2 (7 bases). Germline V CDR1 and CDR2: LGHDT, YNNKEL (reference sequence). The CDR3 consists of 14 residues. Between the trimmed V and J ends, which lost 8 bases and 3 bases, there was a span of 16 bases. The CDR3 loop is CASAPQGREETQYF. CDR3 sequence (DNA): TGTGCCAGCGCCCCCCAGGGGAGGGAAGAGACCCAGTACTTC.

The CDR3 nucleotides read TGCGCCAGCAGCTTGGGACTAGCGGATTACAATGAGCAGTTCTTC. Translation: CASSLGLADYNEQFF. This chain links TRBV5-1 with TRBJ2-1; 9 bases agree with TRBD2. The junction had 2 bases not matched to a gene; V was cut back by 0 bases and J by 4 bases. The germline V gene encodes CDR1 SGHRS and CDR2 YFSETQ. The CDR3 is 15 residues long.

The genes are TRBV18 and TRBJ1-1, with D perhaps TRBD1 (6 bases). V was shortened by 3 bases and J by 1 base, with 12 bases between the two germline ends. From germline, CDR1 is KGHSH and CDR2 LQKENI. This CDR3 comprises 15 residues. The CDR3 sequence is CASSPTRQENTEAFF. DNA of the CDR3: TGTGCCAGCTCACCGACTCGACAGGAGAACACTGAAGCTTTCTTT.

This clone was seen only a few times. The genes are TRBV7-3 and TRBJ1-2, with TRBD1 matching 8 bases. Trimming removed 5 bases from V and 2 bases from J; junction bases left unmatched: 7. This CDR3 is built from 15 residues. The germline gives CDR1 SGHTA, CDR2 FQGTGA. The CDR3 is CASSPGTGPNYGYTF. The DNA of the CDR3 is TGTGCCAGCAGCCCTGGGACAGGCCCGAACTATGGCTACACCTTC.

The CDR3 here is CASTPGWGQESYGYTF. The CDR3 DNA is TGTGCCAGTACCCCCGGGTGGGGACAGGAGTCCTATGGCTACACCTTC. The chain is built from TRBV19 and TRBJ1-2, with 8 bases matching TRBD1. The CDR3 is 16 residues long. The germline CDR1 and CDR2 sequences are LNHDA and SQIVND (reference sequence). Germline trimming cut 7 bases from V and 4 bases from J; bases unmatched to any gene: 14.

The V and J genes are TRBV18 and TRBJ2-1; 9 bases map to TRBD2. The CDR3 covers 16 residues. Germline V gives CDR1 KGHSH, CDR2 LQKENI. With 0 bases clipped from V and 9 bases from J, the junction kept 9 bases outside the gene matches. The DNA for the CDR3 is TGTGCCAGCTCACCACCGACTAGCCTAGCGGGACGTGAGCAGTTCTTC. As protein: CASSPPTSLAGREQFF.

The chain is built from TRBV5-1 and TRBJ2-5, with D possibly matching TRBD1 (5 bases). The V gene's germline CDR1 is SGHRS and CDR2 YFSETQ. The CDR3 contains 14 residues. The V end was cut by 7 bases, the J end by 1 base, with 14 bases between. This CDR3 reads CASRSQGSQETQYF. CDR3 nucleotide sequence: TGCGCCAGCCGTTCCCAGGGCAGCCAAGAGACCCAGTACTTC.

The chain has TRBV28 and TRBJ1-1; perhaps TRBD1 as D (5 bases). Per germline, CDR1 MDHEN and CDR2 SYDVKM. This CDR3 spans 14 amino acids. Trimming stripped 4 bases from V and 2 bases from J, with 11 bases between. The CDR3 here is CASSSRQSNTEAFF. In nucleotides, the CDR3 is TGTGCCAGCAGTTCTCGACAGTCTAACACTGAAGCTTTCTTT.

V usage is TRBV5-1 and J usage is TRBJ2-7; D may be TRBD1 (6 bases). Germline V CDR1 and CDR2: SGHRS, YFSETQ. The CDR3 sequence is 12 residues long. Trimming removed 7 bases from V and 8 bases from J, with 16 bases in between. CDR3 DNA sequence: TGCGCCAGCCATCGGGACAATAAGAAGCAGTACTTC. Translation: CASHRDNKKQYF. The entire variable domain, with the rest obtained from reference TRBV5-1 and TRBJ2-7, is as follows: KAGVTQTPRYLIKTRGQQVTLSCSPISGHRSVSWYQQTPGQGLQFLFEYFSETQRNKGNFPGRFSGRQFSNSRSEMNVSTLELGDSALYLCASHRDNKKQYFGPGTRLTVT.